The TCR beta chain under discussion was sequenced for a study of T cell responses to AZD1222 COVID-19 vaccine. About the study: Pooled in the analysis were second doses at about 4 or about 12 weeks.

This table comes from immunoSEQ multiplex PCR, and its TCRdb copy is limited to in-frame clones, with some not included. Here the sample spans some 150,000 clones, 92% being singletons. This CDR3 contains 13 residues. CDR1 and CDR2 from the germline V gene are SGHRS and YFSETQ. Trimming took 4 bases from V and 4 from J, leaving 10 bases between them. In regard to this clone: Its specificity is unknown.

Study results and limitations: Baseline seropositivity occurred in only a handful of AZD1222 recipients. Regions left unmutated in variants are reportedly the target of nearly half of spike-specific TCRs.

The gene calls are TRBV5-1 and TRBJ2-3; D gene unclear. The sequencing here drew on peripheral blood, taken on day 0 of AZD1222 vaccination. The TCR was taken from an adult in good health. The CDR3 nucleotides read TGCGCCAGCAGCCTTCGACGATCAGATACGCAGTATTTT. Translating gives CASSLRRSDTQYF.